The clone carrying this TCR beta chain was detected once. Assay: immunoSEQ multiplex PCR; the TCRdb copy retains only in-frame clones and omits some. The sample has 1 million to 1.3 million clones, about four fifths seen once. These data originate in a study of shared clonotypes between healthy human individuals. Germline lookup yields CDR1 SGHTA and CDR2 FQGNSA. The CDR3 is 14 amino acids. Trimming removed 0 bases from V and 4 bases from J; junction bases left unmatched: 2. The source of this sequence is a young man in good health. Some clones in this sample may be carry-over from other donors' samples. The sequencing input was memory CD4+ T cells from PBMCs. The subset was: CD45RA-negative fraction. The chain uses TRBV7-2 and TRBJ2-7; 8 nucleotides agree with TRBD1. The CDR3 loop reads CASSLAGQAYEQYF. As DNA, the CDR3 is TGTGCCAGCAGCTTAGCGGGACAGGCTTACGAGCAGTACTTC.